This note documents a single TCR beta chain sequence. Antigen unknown. The record originates from a study of monozygotic twins with inflammatory bowel disease. Nested PCRs of approximately 17 and 9 cycles, two in total, were run on TCRalpha and TCRbeta cDNA. TCRdb reanalyzed the 5' RACE reads and collapses them to one entry per CDR3 protein, without DNA. In total, the table holds about 380,000 distinct CDR3 sequences. Study-level results: Differing immunosuppressive treatments may have added variability to patient repertoires.

Looked up from germline, CDR1 is LGHNA and CDR2 is YSLEER. This CDR3 is 17 amino acids long. The chain recombines TRBV4-3 with TRBJ1-5. The clonotype was recovered from a human donor with ulcerative colitis or Crohn's disease, or a healthy co-twin of an affected twin (not recorded which). The specimen sequenced was blood. The CDR3 here is CASSQAFRSGSNQPQHF.